The clone carrying this T cell receptor (beta chain) showed up just a few times. What it recognizes is unknown. The data derive from a study of identical twins. Notes on the study in general: Cord blood's abundant beta clonotypes had fewer insertions, unlike memory repertoires. Low generation probability was overrepresented in out-of-frame alpha sequences shared by twins. Conclusions relied on cross-sectional statistical analysis, not following the same donors.

TCRdb itself ran the 5' RACE reads through MiXCR, one entry per CDR3 protein. This table has hundreds of thousands of distinct CDR3 sequences, roughly 9% appearing once. This sample also belongs to another study, concerning yellow fever vaccine responses in identical twins.

The sequencing sample was made of CD8+ T cells sorted from blood. The origin of this receptor is a woman aged 18-30 years in good health.

CDR3 DNA: TGCGCCAGCAGCCAAGTCGTTAGGGGGCTGTACGAGCAGTACTTC. This gives the protein CASSQVVRGLYEQYF. The J gene is TRBJ2-7, the V gene TRBV4-1, with 7 bases lining up with TRBD1. Unmatched junction bases numbered 7, after V lost 1 base and J lost 4 bases. Germline V lookup: CDR1 MGHRA, CDR2 YSYEKL. The CDR3 is 15 amino acids.